This T cell receptor (beta chain) was captured by sequencing in a study of shared clonotypes between healthy human individuals. Study background: In total, the donors were a couple of women and three men aged 18 to 49. Study findings and constraints: Four donors held approximately 4.6% of naive CD4 clonotypes in common. Rarefaction gave evidence that sorted-subset sequencing remained incomplete despite large depth.

Note on this clone: Its antigen is not known.

TCRdb's table, derived via immunoSEQ multiplex PCR, lists solely in-frame clones and lacks some. The data contain some 1 million clones, around four fifths of them seen just once; the ten biggest clones take up 1.4%. With 7 bases clipped from V and 2 bases from J, the junction kept 5 bases outside the gene matches. This CDR3 has 14 residues. The germline V gene has CDR1 SGHRS and CDR2 YFSETQ. Participating donors were healthy, HIV-negative adults free of recent acute infections or vaccinations. Material for sequencing was memory CD4+ T cells sorted from blood. Subset given: CD45RA-negative fraction. The source is a young man in good health. This chain connects TRBV5-1 to TRBJ2-7; TRBD2 matches 11 bases. The CDR3: CASGGTSGTYEQYF. CDR3 nucleotides: TGCGCCAGCGGTGGGACTAGCGGCACCTACGAGCAGTACTTC.